The rows below give T cell receptor beta chains drawn from one sample of a study of follicular helper T cells after annual influenza vaccination. TCRdb's table, derived via immunoSEQ multiplex PCR, lists solely in-frame clones and lacks some. The sample lists some 10,000 clones, 70% to 90% seen once, with 0.3% to 0.5% in the top ten. The sample in question was CXCR5- memory CD4+ T cells sorted from blood, obtained 7 days after influenza vaccination. The source is an adult who received the influenza vaccine. Both conserved end residues are trimmed from each CDR3. Fields, in order: J gene, V gene, CDR3 protein.

J: TRBJ1-1
V: TRBV6-1
CDR3: ASRSGGLDTEAF

J: TRBJ2-3
V: TRBV19
CDR3: ASNFRVATDTQY

J: TRBJ2-5
V: TRBV30
CDR3: AWDYSGVFPETQY

J: TRBJ2-7
V: TRBV19
CDR3: ASSAIGGYGEQY

J: TRBJ2-7
V: TRBV4-1
CDR3: ASSRLGLAGNEQY

J: TRBJ2-3
V: TRBV7-2
CDR3: ASSLGSGGGNTQY

J: TRBJ2-1
V: TRBV4-3
CDR3: ASSQDLRLASGEQF

J: TRBJ1-6
V: TRBV7-2
CDR3: ASSLVPSEQGWNSPLH

J: TRBJ2-5
V: TRBV6-1
CDR3: ASSEGSAGKETQY

J: TRBJ1-2
V: TRBV11-3
CDR3: ASSSDNPGQGSRGYT

J: TRBJ1-1
V: TRBV6-6
CDR3: ASRQGGAF

J: TRBJ2-5
V: TRBV2
CDR3: ASSGTGGYQETQY

J: TRBJ1-5
V: TRBV19
CDR3: AGSTGLGGQPQH

J: TRBJ2-1
V: TRBV20-1
CDR3: SAEGGNEQF

J: TRBJ2-1
V: TRBV29-1
CDR3: SVEGLAGGPSYNEQF

J: TRBJ1-2
V: TRBV7-2
CDR3: ASSLTGQGGYGYT

J: TRBJ2-3
V: TRBV19
CDR3: ASSMSGTDTQY

J: TRBJ2-1
V: TRBV7-2
CDR3: ASTRLAGVTEQF

J: TRBJ1-4
V: TRBV5-4
CDR3: ASSSRDRGRKLF

J: TRBJ1-5
V: TRBV30
CDR3: AWSGAHYQPQH

J: TRBJ1-5
V: TRBV7-9
CDR3: ASSLRPGTVANQPQH

J: TRBJ2-3
V: TRBV18
CDR3: ASSPPDLDTQY

J: TRBJ2-5
V: TRBV5-5
CDR3: ASSLSRVETQY

J: TRBJ1-1
V: TRBV27
CDR3: ASSLGGRGTEAF

J: TRBJ1-5
V: TRBV6-1
CDR3: ASSQRTGPGQPQH

J: TRBJ1-6
V: TRBV4-2
CDR3: ASSQSAATDNSPLH

J: TRBJ2-5
V: TRBV2
CDR3: AIRMWGRETQY

J: TRBJ2-3
V: TRBV11-2
CDR3: ASGRRYTQY

J: TRBJ2-7
V: TRBV18
CDR3: ASSPRRPEQY

J: TRBJ2-2
V: TRBV11-2
CDR3: ASSFRRGGEENTGELF

J: TRBJ1-1
V: TRBV4-1
CDR3: ASSQGRGRDRDTEAF

J: TRBJ1-1
V: TRBV12-2
CDR3: ASRLAFRIQGCTEAF

J: TRBJ2-5
V: TRBV11-2
CDR3: ASSSPLGGGALSETQY

J: TRBJ2-2
V: TRBV7-3
CDR3: ASSRTAGNTGELF

J: TRBJ2-1
V: TRBV15
CDR3: ATSRDHPQVAYNEQF

J: TRBJ1-2
V: TRBV29-1
CDR3: SVTASYGYT

J: TRBJ1-1
V: TRBV19
CDR3: ATGTGGVNTEAF

J: TRBJ1-1
V: TRBV4-1
CDR3: ASSQGQNMNTEAF

J: TRBJ1-5
V: TRBV2
CDR3: ASSESGWKGQPQH

J: TRBJ1-2
V: TRBV7-2
CDR3: ASSPRGGVAYGYT

J: TRBJ2-5
V: TRBV19
CDR3: ASSTWDREETQY

J: TRBJ1-5
V: TRBV19
CDR3: ASGWGFQPQH

J: TRBJ2-5
V: TRBV30
CDR3: AWEGGYQETQY

J: TRBJ1-1
V: TRBV11-2
CDR3: ASSLGSGQGRTEAF

J: TRBJ2-5
V: TRBV5-1
CDR3: ASSLVWEETQY

J: TRBJ2-6
V: TRBV5-4
CDR3: ASSPRGAGSGANVLT

J: TRBJ2-3
V: TRBV5-5
CDR3: ASSLERATQY

J: TRBJ2-3
V: TRBV7-6
CDR3: ASSMTGSTDTQY

J: TRBJ1-2
V: TRBV15
CDR3: ATSRAREGERYGYT

J: TRBJ1-5
V: TRBV7-2
CDR3: ASSFFGQGGGNSQPQH

J: TRBJ2-5
V: TRBV30
CDR3: AWGVGETQY

J: TRBJ1-5
V: TRBV28
CDR3: ASSFSLLADSNQPQH

J: TRBJ2-5
V: TRBV7-2
CDR3: ASSLGPSQETQY

J: TRBJ2-5
V: TRBV29-1
CDR3: SVERGIRETQY

J: TRBJ1-4
V: TRBV27
CDR3: ASSPKWGAIPSEKLF

J: TRBJ2-6
V: TRBV5-6
CDR3: ASSAPGRSSGANVLT

J: TRBJ2-5
V: TRBV18
CDR3: ASSPRTRAQETQY

J: TRBJ2-2
V: TRBV27
CDR3: ASSLTRNTGELF

J: TRBJ1-5
V: TRBV5-6
CDR3: ASSSRTGWTNQPQH